Listed below are T cell receptor beta chains from one sample, sequenced in a study of vaccination effects on CD4 cells after COVID-19. For these receptors, no antigen is known. Profiled with immunoSEQ multiplex PCR; TCRdb holds only in-frame clones, not every one. The table shows about 59,000 clones, with roughly three quarters occurring only once. The sample here was CD4+ T cells from PBMCs cultured with HCoV-OC43 spike peptides, taken after COVID-19 vaccination. The receptors here all came from a human donor who received a COVID-19 vaccine. The CDR3 runs from the conserved cysteine through the conserved F or W. Each record gives: D gene, J gene, clone size, V gene, CDR3 protein, CDR3 DNA. The D gene is left open where the match is weak. A row's size may be missing; if present it is once, few, many or a size class.

d_gene: -; j_gene: TRBJ2-1; abundance: -; v_gene: TRBV9; CDR3aa: CASSVDVRPADEQFF; CDR3nt: TGTGCCAGCAGCGTAGACGTCAGGCCAGCCGATGAGCAGTTCTTC
d_gene: TRBD1; j_gene: TRBJ2-6; abundance: -; v_gene: TRBV7-8; CDR3aa: CASSSRTGDSFSGANVLTF; CDR3nt: TGTGCCAGCAGCTCTAGGACAGGGGATTCTTTCTCTGGGGCCAACGTCCTGACTTTC
d_gene: TRBD1; j_gene: TRBJ1-1; abundance: few; v_gene: TRBV25-1; CDR3aa: CASRARQGRTEAFF; CDR3nt: TGTGCCAGCAGAGCCCGACAGGGCCGGACTGAAGCTTTCTTT
d_gene: TRBD1; j_gene: TRBJ1-4; abundance: -; v_gene: TRBV10-3; CDR3aa: CATRQGTNEKLFF; CDR3nt: TGTGCCACCCGACAGGGGACTAATGAAAAACTGTTTTTT
d_gene: -; j_gene: TRBJ1-4; abundance: -; v_gene: TRBV19; CDR3aa: CASSTVLRGEKLFF; CDR3nt: TGTGCCAGTAGTACCGTTCTCCGGGGTGAAAAACTGTTTTTT
d_gene: -; j_gene: TRBJ2-3; abundance: -; v_gene: TRBV15; CDR3aa: CATSRSKGGTTDTQYF; CDR3nt: TGTGCCACCAGCAGATCTAAGGGAGGTACCACAGATACGCAGTATTTT
d_gene: TRBD1; j_gene: TRBJ1-5; abundance: -; v_gene: TRBV19; CDR3aa: CASKDRDDQPQHF; CDR3nt: TGTGCCAGTAAGGACAGGGACGATCAGCCCCAGCATTTT
d_gene: TRBD1; j_gene: TRBJ2-2; abundance: -; v_gene: TRBV19; CDR3aa: CASSTPRDRFTGELFF; CDR3nt: TGTGCCAGTAGTACCCCTCGGGACAGGTTCACCGGGGAGCTGTTTTTT
d_gene: -; j_gene: TRBJ2-2; abundance: -; v_gene: TRBV2; CDR3aa: CASGGDTGELFF; CDR3nt: TGTGCCAGCGGGGGCGACACCGGGGAGCTGTTTTTT
d_gene: -; j_gene: TRBJ2-1; abundance: -; v_gene: TRBV12-5; CDR3aa: CASGLTANNEQFF; CDR3nt: TGTGCTAGTGGTCTTACAGCAAACAATGAGCAGTTCTTC
d_gene: TRBD1; j_gene: TRBJ2-5; abundance: -; v_gene: TRBV5-1; CDR3aa: CASSLATGGQETQYF; CDR3nt: TGCGCCAGCAGCTTGGCGACAGGGGGGCAAGAGACCCAGTACTTC
d_gene: -; j_gene: TRBJ2-5; abundance: -; v_gene: TRBV3-1/TRBV3-2; CDR3aa: CASELRGGETQYF; CDR3nt: TGTGCCAGCGAACTTAGGGGGGGGGAGACCCAGTACTTC
d_gene: TRBD2; j_gene: TRBJ2-3; abundance: -; v_gene: TRBV10-1; CDR3aa: CASSGGGSTDTQYF; CDR3nt: TGCGCCAGCAGTGGCGGGGGGAGCACAGATACGCAGTATTTT
d_gene: TRBD1; j_gene: TRBJ2-6; abundance: -; v_gene: TRBV10-3; CDR3aa: CAILVTGQGASGANVLTF; CDR3nt: TGTGCCATCTTAGTGACGGGACAGGGGGCGAGTGGGGCCAACGTCCTGACTTTC
d_gene: TRBD1; j_gene: TRBJ2-3; abundance: -; v_gene: TRBV5-4; CDR3aa: CASSSRQGADTQYF; CDR3nt: TGTGCCAGCAGCTCCCGACAGGGTGCAGATACGCAGTATTTT
d_gene: TRBD1; j_gene: TRBJ1-1; abundance: -; v_gene: TRBV14; CDR3aa: CASSQGQGGSAFF; CDR3nt: TGTGCCAGCAGCCAAGGTCAAGGGGGCTCCGCTTTCTTT
d_gene: -; j_gene: TRBJ1-3; abundance: -; v_gene: TRBV28; CDR3aa: CAITPPEVSGNTIYF; CDR3nt: TGTGCGATCACCCCCCCAGAAGTCTCTGGAAACACCATATATTTT
d_gene: TRBD1; j_gene: TRBJ1-4; abundance: -; v_gene: TRBV7-8; CDR3aa: CASSVRQGAAWKLFF; CDR3nt: TGTGCCAGCAGCGTTCGACAGGGGGCGGCCTGGAAACTGTTTTTT
d_gene: -; j_gene: TRBJ2-5; abundance: -; v_gene: TRBV18; CDR3aa: CASSPRGTGLETQYF; CDR3nt: TGTGCCAGCTCACCACGGGGAACAGGGTTAGAGACCCAGTACTTC
d_gene: -; j_gene: TRBJ2-3; abundance: -; v_gene: TRBV6-1; CDR3aa: CASSEALPDTQYF; CDR3nt: TGTGCCAGCAGTGAAGCCCTACCAGATACGCAGTATTTT
d_gene: -; j_gene: TRBJ1-1; abundance: -; v_gene: TRBV3-1/TRBV3-2; CDR3aa: CASSQGNGNTEAFF; CDR3nt: TGTGCCAGCAGCCAAGGGAACGGAAACACTGAAGCTTTCTTT
d_gene: TRBD1; j_gene: TRBJ2-4; abundance: -; v_gene: TRBV5-4; CDR3aa: CASSPDRVNIQYF; CDR3nt: TGTGCCAGCAGCCCTGACAGGGTCAACATTCAGTACTTC
d_gene: -; j_gene: TRBJ2-2; abundance: -; v_gene: TRBV5-4; CDR3aa: CASSLAGLGELFF; CDR3nt: TGTGCCAGCAGCTTGGCGGGGCTGGGGGAGCTGTTTTTT
d_gene: -; j_gene: TRBJ2-1; abundance: -; v_gene: TRBV6-5; CDR3aa: CASSYSFFGGNEQFF; CDR3nt: TGTGCCAGCAGTTACTCGTTCTTTGGTGGCAATGAGCAGTTCTTC
d_gene: -; j_gene: TRBJ1-1; abundance: -; v_gene: TRBV6-5; CDR3aa: CASSYSLGTMNTEAFF; CDR3nt: TGTGCCAGCAGTTACTCTTTAGGGACCATGAACACTGAAGCTTTCTTT
d_gene: -; j_gene: TRBJ2-5; abundance: -; v_gene: TRBV10-3; CDR3aa: CAISPSHETQYF; CDR3nt: TGTGCCATCAGTCCTAGCCACGAGACCCAGTACTTC
d_gene: -; j_gene: TRBJ2-1; abundance: -; v_gene: TRBV4-1; CDR3aa: CASSQGRGPPYNEQFF; CDR3nt: TGCGCCAGCAGCCAGGGGCGGGGGCCTCCATACAATGAGCAGTTCTTC
d_gene: -; j_gene: TRBJ2-4; abundance: -; v_gene: TRBV5-1; CDR3aa: CASSLPENIQYF; CDR3nt: TGCGCCAGCAGCTTGCCGGAAAACATTCAGTACTTC
d_gene: -; j_gene: TRBJ1-3; abundance: few; v_gene: TRBV2; CDR3aa: CASSDQARGPGNTIYF; CDR3nt: TGTGCCAGCAGTGATCAAGCCAGGGGACCTGGAAACACCATATATTTT
d_gene: -; j_gene: TRBJ1-3; abundance: few; v_gene: TRBV5-6; CDR3aa: CASSHGQLRGNTIYF; CDR3nt: TGTGCCAGCAGCCATGGACAGCTCCGAGGAAACACCATATATTTT
d_gene: -; j_gene: TRBJ2-1; abundance: -; v_gene: TRBV7-3; CDR3aa: CASSLRGAGYNEQFF; CDR3nt: TGTGCCAGCAGCTTAAGGGGGGCCGGCTACAATGAGCAGTTCTTC
d_gene: -; j_gene: TRBJ1-1; abundance: -; v_gene: TRBV11-2; CDR3aa: CASSLVQGKAFF; CDR3nt: TGTGCCAGCAGCTTAGTTCAAGGGAAAGCTTTCTTT
d_gene: TRBD1; j_gene: TRBJ1-5; abundance: -; v_gene: TRBV24-1; CDR3aa: CATSEAGQGAGNQPQHF; CDR3nt: TGTGCCACCAGTGAAGCGGGACAGGGAGCCGGTAATCAGCCCCAGCATTTT
d_gene: -; j_gene: TRBJ1-1; abundance: -; v_gene: TRBV15; CDR3aa: CATSTGPLNTEAFF; CDR3nt: TGTGCCACCAGCACCGGGCCACTGAACACTGAAGCTTTCTTT
d_gene: -; j_gene: TRBJ2-5; abundance: -; v_gene: TRBV5-4; CDR3aa: CASSFGAGWRETQYF; CDR3nt: TGTGCCAGCAGCTTTGGGGCTGGGTGGCGGGAGACCCAGTACTTC
d_gene: TRBD1; j_gene: TRBJ1-1; abundance: -; v_gene: TRBV6-6; CDR3aa: CASRIQGKMNTEAFF; CDR3nt: TGTGCCAGCAGGATACAGGGGAAGATGAACACTGAAGCTTTCTTT
d_gene: -; j_gene: TRBJ2-3; abundance: -; v_gene: TRBV28; CDR3aa: CASSLKGLTQYF; CDR3nt: TGTGCCAGCAGTTTAAAGGGCCTTACGCAGTATTTT
d_gene: -; j_gene: TRBJ2-6; abundance: -; v_gene: TRBV18; CDR3aa: CASSLQSAGANVLTF; CDR3nt: TGTGCCAGCTCACTTCAGTCAGCTGGGGCCAACGTCCTGACTTTC
d_gene: -; j_gene: TRBJ2-3; abundance: -; v_gene: TRBV5-6; CDR3aa: CASSFADTDTQYF; CDR3nt: TGTGCCAGCAGCTTCGCGGATACGGATACGCAGTATTTT
d_gene: TRBD1; j_gene: TRBJ1-1; abundance: -; v_gene: TRBV20-1; CDR3aa: CSASRDRGKTEAFF; CDR3nt: TGCAGTGCTAGTAGGGACAGGGGTAAGACTGAAGCTTTCTTT
d_gene: -; j_gene: TRBJ1-2; abundance: -; v_gene: TRBV7-9; CDR3aa: CASSLSNYGYTF; CDR3nt: TGTGCCAGCAGTTTAAGTAACTATGGCTACACCTTC
d_gene: TRBD1; j_gene: TRBJ1-5; abundance: -; v_gene: TRBV7-2; CDR3aa: CASSITTGGFGQPQHF; CDR3nt: TGTGCCAGCAGCATAACTACAGGGGGCTTTGGGCAGCCCCAGCATTTT
d_gene: -; j_gene: TRBJ2-3; abundance: -; v_gene: TRBV5-1; CDR3aa: CASSEGATDTQYF; CDR3nt: TGCGCCAGCAGTGAAGGGGCCACAGATACGCAGTATTTT
d_gene: -; j_gene: TRBJ2-1; abundance: -; v_gene: TRBV7-3; CDR3aa: CASSNRQTNEQFF; CDR3nt: TGTGCCAGCAGCAACCGACAGACTAATGAGCAGTTCTTC
d_gene: -; j_gene: TRBJ2-5; abundance: -; v_gene: TRBV4-2; CDR3aa: CASSQQLGQGGRETQYF; CDR3nt: TGTGCCAGCAGCCAGCAACTGGGGCAGGGGGGTCGAGAGACCCAGTACTTC
d_gene: TRBD1; j_gene: TRBJ1-2; abundance: -; v_gene: TRBV6-5; CDR3aa: CASTLKTGDYGYTF; CDR3nt: TGTGCCAGCACCCTAAAGACAGGGGACTATGGCTACACCTTC
d_gene: -; j_gene: TRBJ1-2; abundance: -; v_gene: TRBV2; CDR3aa: CASTLGGVNYGYTF; CDR3nt: TGTGCCAGCACCCTGGGTGGGGTTAACTATGGCTACACCTTC
d_gene: TRBD1; j_gene: TRBJ1-3; abundance: -; v_gene: TRBV10-3; CDR3aa: CAISDRTGGNTIYF; CDR3nt: TGTGCCATCAGTGACCGGACAGGGGGAAACACCATATATTTT
d_gene: -; j_gene: TRBJ1-2; abundance: -; v_gene: TRBV10-3; CDR3aa: CAIRDDRNYGYTF; CDR3nt: TGTGCCATCAGAGACGACAGAAACTATGGCTACACCTTC
d_gene: -; j_gene: TRBJ1-2; abundance: -; v_gene: TRBV18; CDR3aa: CASSPPNQPYGYTF; CDR3nt: TGTGCCAGCTCACCACCGAATCAGCCATATGGCTACACCTTC
d_gene: TRBD1; j_gene: TRBJ1-6; abundance: few; v_gene: TRBV18; CDR3aa: CASSKDRANSPLHF; CDR3nt: TGTGCCAGCTCAAAGGACAGGGCCAATTCACCCCTCCACTTT
d_gene: -; j_gene: TRBJ2-1; abundance: -; v_gene: TRBV6-5; CDR3aa: CASSYSRGEQFF; CDR3nt: TGTGCCAGCAGTTACTCTCGGGGTGAGCAGTTCTTC
d_gene: -; j_gene: TRBJ2-1; abundance: -; v_gene: TRBV5-5; CDR3aa: CASTQSQGLDEQFF; CDR3nt: TGTGCCAGCACCCAAAGCCAGGGGCTCGATGAGCAGTTCTTC
d_gene: -; j_gene: TRBJ2-4; abundance: -; v_gene: TRBV3-1/TRBV3-2; CDR3aa: CASSGLAKNIQYF; CDR3nt: TGTGCCAGCTCCGGACTAGCCAAAAACATTCAGTACTTC
d_gene: -; j_gene: TRBJ2-3; abundance: once; v_gene: TRBV5-1; CDR3aa: CASSLELSTDTQYF; CDR3nt: TGCGCCAGCAGCTTGGAGCTCAGCACAGATACGCAGTATTTT
d_gene: -; j_gene: TRBJ1-2; abundance: -; v_gene: TRBV6-5; CDR3aa: CASSPGLWNFYGYTF; CDR3nt: TGTGCCAGCAGTCCAGGGCTCTGGAACTTCTATGGCTACACCTTC